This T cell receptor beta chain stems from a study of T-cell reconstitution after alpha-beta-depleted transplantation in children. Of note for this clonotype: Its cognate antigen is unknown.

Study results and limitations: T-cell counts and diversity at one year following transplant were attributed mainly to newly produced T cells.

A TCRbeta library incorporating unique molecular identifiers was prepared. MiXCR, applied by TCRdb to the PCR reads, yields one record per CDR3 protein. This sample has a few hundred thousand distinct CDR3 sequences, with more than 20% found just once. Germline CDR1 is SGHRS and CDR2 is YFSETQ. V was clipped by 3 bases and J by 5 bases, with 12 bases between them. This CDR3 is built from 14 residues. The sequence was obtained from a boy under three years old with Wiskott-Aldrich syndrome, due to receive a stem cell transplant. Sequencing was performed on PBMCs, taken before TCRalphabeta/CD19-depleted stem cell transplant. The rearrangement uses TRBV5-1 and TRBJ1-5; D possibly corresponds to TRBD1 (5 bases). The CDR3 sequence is CASSWGDRDQPQHF. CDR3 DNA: TGCGCCAGCAGCTGGGGGGACCGCGATCAGCCCCAGCATTTT. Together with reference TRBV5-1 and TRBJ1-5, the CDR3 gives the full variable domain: KAGVTQTPRYLIKTRGQQVTLSCSPISGHRSVSWYQQTPGQGLQFLFEYFSETQRNKGNFPGRFSGRQFSNSRSEMNVSTLELGDSALYLCASSWGDRDQPQHFGDGTRLSIL.